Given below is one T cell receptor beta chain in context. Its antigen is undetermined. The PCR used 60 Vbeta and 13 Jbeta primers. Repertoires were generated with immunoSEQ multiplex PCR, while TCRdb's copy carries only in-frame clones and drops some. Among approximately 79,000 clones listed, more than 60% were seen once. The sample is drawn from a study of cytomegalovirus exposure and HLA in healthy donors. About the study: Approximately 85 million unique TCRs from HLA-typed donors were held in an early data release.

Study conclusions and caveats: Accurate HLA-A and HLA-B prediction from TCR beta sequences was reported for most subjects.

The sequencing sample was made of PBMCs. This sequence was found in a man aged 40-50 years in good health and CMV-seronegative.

CDR3 region: CASSLAARASTDTQYF. The CDR3 coding sequence is TGCGCCAGCAGCTTGGCCGCCAGGGCGTCGACAGATACGCAGTATTTT. The V call is TRBV5-1, the J call TRBJ2-3, with D possibly TRBD1 on 5 matching bases. Per the germline V gene, CDR1 is SGHRS and CDR2 is YFSETQ. The CDR3 loop spans 16 amino acids. The V end was cut by 0 bases, the J end by 3 bases, with 14 bases between.